One sample yielded the 6 T cell receptor beta chains listed below, sequenced in a study of somatic mutations in cytotoxic T cells in rheumatoid arthritis. TCRdb keeps only in-frame clones here, not all; method: immunoSEQ multiplex PCR. The profile covers 20,000 to 25,000 clones, with about four fifths appearing a single time and 11% taken by the ten largest. Sequencing used CD8+ T cells sorted from blood. The receptors originated from an adult with rheumatoid arthritis.

The chain recombines TRBV27 with TRBJ2-7; D unresolved. CDR1 MNHEY and CDR2 SMNVEV come from the germline V gene (reference sequence). The CDR3 extends over 13 amino acids. Trimming stripped 8 bases from V and 6 bases from J, with 17 bases between. The CDR3 region has the DNA TGTGCCAGCGGAGTATCGGCTCTGTTCGAGCAGTACTTC. Translated, it gives CASGVSALFEQYF.

The J gene is TRBJ2-5, the V gene TRBV7-9, with 12 bases aligning to TRBD1. There are 15 residues in the CDR3. J gave up 4 bases and V 3 bases, and 3 bases lay outside the gene matches. Germline values: CDR1 SEHNR, CDR2 FQNEAQ (reference sequence). CDR3 coding DNA: TGTGCCAGCAGCTTGGGACAGGGGGCGCGAGAGACCCAGTACTTC. Its protein is CASSLGQGARETQYF.

This sequence joins TRBV7-6 and TRBJ1-1; TRBD1 is a possible D gene (6 bases). The CDR3 is 14 residues long. Trimming shortened V by 2 bases and J by 6 bases, and 13 bases separated the two germline ends. Germline V gene sequence: CDR1 SGHVS, CDR2 FNYEAQ. The CDR3 protein is CASSLYLDRSEAFF. CDR3 nucleotide sequence: TGTGCCAGCAGCTTATACCTCGACAGGTCTGAAGCTTTCTTT.

V usage is TRBV7-9 and J usage is TRBJ2-7; maybe TRBD2 (6 bases). The germline V gene encodes CDR1 SEHNR and CDR2 FQNEAQ (reference sequence). The CDR3 extends over 14 amino acids. Trimming pared 4 bases from V and 0 bases from J, leaving 10 bases between. The CDR3 coding sequence is TGTGCCAGCAGCTCCCGGGACTCCTCCTACGAGCAGTACTTC. Its protein is CASSSRDSSYEQYF.

The gene calls are TRBV27 and TRBJ1-4, with TRBD1 matching 8 bases. Trimming removed 0 bases from V and 8 bases from J; junction bases left unmatched: 8. Germline values: CDR1 MNHEY, CDR2 SMNVEV (reference sequence). The CDR3 spans 16 residues. The CDR3 DNA sequence: TGTGCCAGCAGTTTATCCCGGACAGGGAGAGGAGAAAAACTGTTTTTT. It yields the protein CASSLSRTGRGEKLFF.

A single count supports this clone. V gene TRBV11-2 combines with J gene TRBJ2-2; TRBD1 aligns across 11 bases. Germline CDR1 reads SGHAT; CDR2 reads FQNNGV. The CDR3 sequence is 17 residues long. V was clipped by 0 bases and J by 9 bases; unmatched bases: 9. DNA of the CDR3: TGTGCCAGCAGCTTAGATCTGTCGGACAGGGGGCGCCGGGAGCTGTTTTTT. Translated, it gives CASSLDLSDRGRRELFF.